This TCR beta chain came from a study of blood T cell repertoires in COVID-19. Study-wide context: From the United States, Italy and Spain came samples of acute and convalescent COVID-19. Nucleic acid was either cDNA or gDNA, and it came from T cells, B-cell-depleted T cells, or PBMCs.

This clone was counted a few times. As handled by the study authors: Reference gene primer amplification in the assay estimated nucleated cell counts. Clones were sequenced by immunoSEQ multiplex PCR, and TCRdb holds only the in-frame ones, with some missing. From that table come the V and J calls and clone size; the DNA was used to work out D and trimming. This sample has around 250,000 clones; 85% to 90% occur once, and the top ten carry 5.5% to 8%. The trim removed 4 bases at V and 4 bases at J, leaving 4 bases unmatched. The CDR3 is made up of 14 amino acids. Germline-derived CDR1 and CDR2 are LGHDT and YNNKEL (reference sequence).

The chain has TRBV3-1 (or the pseudogene TRBV3-2) and TRBJ1-5, with 7 bases identical to TRBD1. Sequenced: peripheral blood. This clonotype was sampled from a man in his sixties with acute or convalescent COVID-19. CDR3 loop: CASSLTGDNQPQHF. The CDR3 DNA reads TGTGCCAGCAGCCTTACAGGGGATAATCAGCCCCAGCATTTT.